The sequence of this TCR beta chain was determined in a study of T cell responses to AZD1222 COVID-19 vaccine. Study-level points and caveats: Only after the peak T cell response were repertoires sampled. Spike-specific TCR breadth and depth went up after people got two AZD1222 doses. In a largely white British group with more females than males, clonal diversity was possibly underestimated.

Sequenced by immunoSEQ multiplex PCR; TCRdb stores in-frame clones only, minus some. This sample has 65,000 to 85,000 clones; roughly 90% occur once, and the top ten carry over 4.5%. Germline values: CDR1 KGHDR, CDR2 SFDVKD. J gave up 2 bases and V 0 bases, and 4 bases lay outside the gene matches. CDR3 length equals 16 residues. Worth noting for this clone: The antigen is undetermined.

V and J are TRBV24-1 and TRBJ2-5, with TRBD2 identical over 8 bases. The specimen was peripheral blood, collected on day 0 of AZD1222 vaccination. The source of this sequence is an adult in good health. This CDR3 is CATSDLSAGAQETQYF. For the CDR3, the DNA is TGTGCCACCAGTGATTTGTCAGCGGGGGCGCAAGAGACCCAGTACTTC.